The next 32 T cell receptor beta chains were all read from a single sample in a study of beta chain features in type 1 diabetes. Study results and limitations: Among all four CD4+ subsets, Type 1 diabetes patients had TCRB CDR3s that were moderately but significantly shorter.

These receptors' antigens are unknown. Expressed TCRB transcripts were sequenced because the isolated RNA had all been reverse transcribed beforehand. Only in-frame clones appear in the TCRdb table, and some are missing; sequencing was by immunoSEQ multiplex PCR. The table records around 710,000 clones, about an eighth of them present only once. The sequenced material came from naive CD4+ T cells from blood. The receptors were gathered from a man aged 25-45 years with type 1 diabetes.

The chain is built from TRBV10-3 and TRBJ1-5; D ambiguous. Germline V gene data show CDR1 as ENHRY and CDR2 as SYGVKD. The germline V and J ends were trimmed by 5 bases and 7 bases, with 12 bases remaining between them. The CDR3 length is 13 residues. The CDR3 DNA is TGTGCCATCAGTCCCTCGCAAGGCCAGCCCCAGCATTTT. It is translated as CAISPSQGQPQHF.

This clone was picked up a small number of times. The chain employs TRBV28 and TRBJ2-6; 7 bases match TRBD1. J was trimmed by 0 bases and V by 5 bases; bases with no gene match: 7. Germline V gene lookup returns CDR1 MDHEN and CDR2 SYDVKM. The CDR3 runs to 17 residues. Here the CDR3 reads CASSPGTVPSGANVLTF. In DNA, the CDR3 is TGTGCCAGCAGTCCCGGGACAGTTCCCTCTGGGGCCAACGTCCTGACTTTC.

The chain is built from TRBV19 and TRBJ2-1, with TRBD2 identical over 10 bases. This CDR3 is 14 amino acids long. The germline gives CDR1 LNHDA, CDR2 SQIVND (reference sequence). V trimming: 8 bases; J trimming: 5 bases; junction bases outside the gene matches: 6. CDR3 coding DNA: TGTGCCAGTGCAACTAGCGGGGTTAACAATGAGCAGTTCTTC. Residues: CASATSGVNNEQFF.

V usage is TRBV10-3 and J usage is TRBJ1-2; 7 bases agree with TRBD1. CDR3 size: 12 residues. J lost 7 bases, V lost 4 bases, and 3 bases had no gene match. Germline loops: CDR1 ENHRY, CDR2 SYGVKD. The CDR3 sequence: CAISADRAGYTF. The CDR3 nucleotides are TGTGCCATCAGTGCTGACAGGGCTGGCTACACCTTC.

The rearrangement links TRBV30 to TRBJ2-5; D possibly uses TRBD1 or TRBD2 (5 bases each). CDR3 size: 16 residues. Germline V CDR1 and CDR2: GTSNPN, SVGIG (reference sequence). V lost 0 bases and J lost 0, with 14 bases in between. This chain's CDR3 is CAWSVLGRADQETQYF. CDR3 sequence (DNA): TGTGCCTGGAGTGTACTGGGGCGGGCGGACCAAGAGACCCAGTACTTC. Complete variable domain (other parts from reference TRBV30 and TRBJ2-5): SQTIHQWPATLVQPVGSPLSLECTVEGTSNPNLYWYRQAAGRGLQLLFYSVGIGQISSEVPQNLSASRPQDRQFILSSKKLLLSDSGFYLCAWSVLGRADQETQYFGPGTRLLVL.

Only a few counts were recorded for this clone. The CDR3 bases are TGTGCCAGCAGCTCAAAGGTCTCTGAGGGGGACATTCAGTACTTC. Translating it yields CASSSKVSEGDIQYF. The V and J genes are TRBV9 and TRBJ2-4; TRBD1 is a possible D gene (6 bases). CDR1 SGDLS and CDR2 YYNGEE come from the germline V gene. This CDR3 has 15 residues. The V end was cut by 4 bases, the J end by 8 bases, with 19 bases between. The full variable domain, completed using reference TRBV9 and TRBJ2-4, is DSGVTQTPKHLITATGQRVTLRCSPRSGDLSVYWYQQSLDQGLQFLIQYYNGEERAKGNILERFSAQQFPDLHSELNLSSLELGDSALYFCASSSKVSEGDIQYFGAGTRLSVL.

The V gene is TRBV5-1, the J gene TRBJ2-1; TRBD2 might be the D (6 bases). This CDR3 has 14 residues. CDR1 is SGHRS and CDR2 is YFSETQ in the germline V gene. V dropped 1 base and J dropped 3 bases, with 8 bases sitting between them. CDR3 in amino acids: CASSLPGDYNEQFF. The CDR3, as DNA: TGCGCCAGCAGCTTGCCGGGGGACTACAATGAGCAGTTCTTC.

In its sample, this clone was seen a few times. V and J are TRBV27 and TRBJ2-3; TRBD1 matches at 7 bases. CDR3 length: 14 amino acids. The germline V gene has CDR1 MNHEY and CDR2 SMNVEV (reference sequence). Trimming cost V 4 bases and J 6 bases; bases outside gene matches: 7. CDR3 nucleotides: TGTGCCAGCAGTTCCGACAGGGTCACCGATACGCAGTATTTT. It yields the protein CASSSDRVTDTQYF.

The rearrangement joins TRBV5-4 to TRBJ2-7; D may match TRBD1 or TRBD2 (5 bases each). The CDR3 has 13 residues. The germline gives CDR1 SGHNT, CDR2 YYREEE (reference sequence). The germline V and J ends were trimmed by 5 bases and 0 bases, with 9 bases remaining between them. The CDR3 spells CASRGDGSYEQYF. DNA of the CDR3: TGTGCCAGCAGGGGGGACGGCTCCTACGAGCAGTACTTC.

Only a few counts were recorded for this clone. The chain employs TRBV11-1 and TRBJ2-7; TRBD2 aligns across 9 bases. Per the germline V gene, CDR1 is SGHAT and CDR2 is FQDESV (reference sequence). CDR3 length: 14 amino acids. Trimming removed 2 bases from V and 6 bases from J; junction bases left unmatched: 5. The CDR3 DNA is TGTGCCAGCAGCTTATCTAGCGGGGTCGGCGAGCAGTACTTC. It codes for CASSLSSGVGEQYF.

The V and J genes are TRBV7-8 and TRBJ2-1; no reliable D call. Per germline, CDR1 SGHVS and CDR2 FQNEAQ. Trimming stripped 5 bases from V and 4 bases from J, with 6 bases between. The CDR3 has 12 amino acids. The CDR3, as DNA: TGTGCCAGCAGCGACCTTTACAATGAGCAGTTCTTC. Translated: CASSDLYNEQFF.

The rearrangement joins TRBV29-1 to TRBJ1-2, with no clear D. The CDR3 extends over 14 amino acids. Trimming took 1 base from V and 2 from J, leaving 11 bases between them. Germline V gives CDR1 SQVTM, CDR2 ANQGSEA. This CDR3 is CSVEGPSLNYGYTF. In DNA form, the CDR3 reads TGCAGCGTTGAAGGGCCCTCCCTGAACTATGGCTACACCTTC.

The table lists this clone with a few counts. This sequence joins TRBV7-6 and TRBJ2-3; D possibly corresponds to TRBD2 (5 bases). Germline CDR1 is SGHVS and CDR2 is FNYEAQ. V dropped 0 bases and J dropped 3 bases, with 22 bases sitting between them. There are 19 residues in the CDR3. The CDR3 sequence is CASSLASGSAGLRTDTQYF. CDR3 DNA: TGTGCCAGCAGCTTAGCCTCTGGTTCGGCAGGACTTCGTACAGATACGCAGTATTTT.

There are a few counts of this clone. The chain recombines TRBV29-1 with TRBJ2-2; maybe TRBD2 (5 bases). V lost 4 bases, J lost 5 bases, and 8 bases lay in between. Per germline, CDR1 SQVTM and CDR2 ANQGSEA. The CDR3 runs 12 residues. The CDR3 sequence: CSVAGETGELFF. The CDR3 region has the DNA TGCAGCGTTGCCGGGGAAACCGGGGAGCTGTTTTTT.

The chain links TRBV7-2 to TRBJ2-2; either TRBD1 or TRBD2 may fit D (5 bases each). This CDR3 has 17 amino acids. Trimming took off 5 bases at V and 6 bases at J, with 22 bases between the two ends. CDR1 is SGHTA and CDR2 is FQGNSA in the germline V gene. CDR3 bases: TGTGCCAGCAGCCCGCTGGGGGACCGGGGAGCTCCCGGGGAGCTGTTTTTT. Amino acid sequence: CASSPLGDRGAPGELFF. Supplemented by reference TRBV7-2 and TRBJ2-2, the full variable domain reads GAGVSQSPSNKVTEKGKDVELRCDPISGHTALYWYRQSLGQGLEFLIYFQGNSAPDKSGLPSDRFSAERTGGSVSTLTIQRTQQEDSAVYLCASSPLGDRGAPGELFFGEGSRLTVL.

V is TRBV19 and J is TRBJ2-5; 9 nucleotides align to TRBD1. V trimming: 5 bases; J trimming: 1 base; junction bases outside the gene matches: 2. The CDR3 runs 14 residues. Per the germline V gene, CDR1 is LNHDA and CDR2 is SQIVND (reference sequence). The CDR3 spells CASSPDRGQETQYF. CDR3 in DNA: TGTGCCAGTAGTCCGGACAGGGGCCAAGAGACCCAGTACTTC. The variable domain in full, with the rest retrieved from reference TRBV19 and TRBJ2-5, is DGGITQSPKYLFRKEGQNVTLSCEQNLNHDAMYWYRQDPGQGLRLIYYSQIVNDFQKGDIAEGYSVSREKKESFPLTVTSAQKNPTAFYLCASSPDRGQETQYFGPGTRLLVL.

This clone was recorded a few times. This sequence joins TRBV7-2 and TRBJ2-7; D unresolved. The CDR3 covers 15 residues. Germline V gene lookup returns CDR1 SGHTA and CDR2 FQGNSA. V was trimmed by 2 bases and J by 2 bases, leaving 13 bases between them. DNA of the CDR3: TGTGCCAGCAGCTTAAGGCCGGGTCCAGCCTACGAGCAGTACTTC. It specifies CASSLRPGPAYEQYF.

The rearrangement links TRBV2 to TRBJ1-3; D unclear. Germline V gene sequence: CDR1 SNHLY, CDR2 FYNNEI. Trimming took off 2 bases at V and 1 base at J, with 6 bases between the two ends. The length of the CDR3 is 14 residues. The CDR3 nucleotides are TGTGCCAGCAGTGAATATAGTTCTGGAAACACCATATATTTT. Protein: CASSEYSSGNTIYF.

The chain uses TRBV7-8 and TRBJ2-5; 9 bases map to TRBD2. The CDR3 length is 15 residues. The J segment lost 5 bases and the V segment lost 4 bases, leaving 8 bases of the junction unmatched. CDR1 SGHVS and CDR2 FQNEAQ come from the germline V gene. The CDR3 sequence is CASSSRWLAGETQYF. CDR3 coding DNA: TGTGCCAGCAGCTCCCGCTGGCTAGCGGGGGAGACCCAGTACTTC.

CDR3 residues: CASSFGTVNTGELFF. The DNA for the CDR3 is TGCGCCAGCAGCTTCGGGACAGTAAACACCGGGGAGCTGTTTTTT. The chain uses TRBV5-1 and TRBJ2-2; TRBD1 matches at 7 bases. V dropped 2 bases and J dropped 2; count of bases not matched to a gene: 3. This CDR3 is 15 amino acids long. Germline V gene data show CDR1 as SGHRS and CDR2 as YFSETQ.

This clone was counted only a few times. The rearrangement joins TRBV7-2 to TRBJ1-5, with no clear D. The CDR3 extends over 14 amino acids. V was shortened by 5 bases and J by 5 bases, with 13 bases between the two germline ends. From germline, CDR1 is SGHTA and CDR2 FQGNSA. Here the CDR3 DNA reads TGTGCCAGCAGCGCAGACGGACGATATCAGCCCCAGCATTTT. Protein sequence: CASSADGRYQPQHF.

The chain recombines TRBV7-2 with TRBJ2-6; D unresolved. The CDR3 totals 15 residues. V lost 6 bases, J lost 0 bases, and 9 bases lay in between. Looked up from germline, CDR1 is SGHTA and CDR2 is FQGNSA. CDR3 coding DNA: TGTGCCAGCAGACCTGACCTCTCTGGGGCCAACGTCCTGACTTTC. Translated, it gives CASRPDLSGANVLTF.

This chain uses TRBV5-1 with TRBJ1-1; tentatively, D is TRBD1 (5 bases). V gave up 4 bases and J gave up 2 bases, with 15 bases separating them. The CDR3 contains 15 residues. Germline assignment: CDR1 SGHRS and CDR2 YFSETQ. DNA for the CDR3: TGCGCCAGCAGCCGTTATACTACAGGAAACACTGAAGCTTTCTTT. Translated, it gives CASSRYTTGNTEAFF. Full variable domain (rest looked up from reference TRBV5-1 and TRBJ1-1): KAGVTQTPRYLIKTRGQQVTLSCSPISGHRSVSWYQQTPGQGLQFLFEYFSETQRNKGNFPGRFSGRQFSNSRSEMNVSTLELGDSALYLCASSRYTTGNTEAFFGQGTRLTVV.

This chain connects TRBV4-2 to TRBJ2-3; no definite D call. Germline V gene lookup returns CDR1 LGHNA and CDR2 YNFKEQ. V was trimmed by 3 bases and J by 12 bases, leaving 4 bases between them. The CDR3 consists of 9 residues. For the CDR3, the DNA is TGTGCCAGCAGCCACCGCCAGTATTTT. It translates to CASSHRQYF.

J is TRBJ1-5 and V is TRBV7-2; no definite D call. Germline V gene lookup returns CDR1 SGHTA and CDR2 FQGNSA. The CDR3 covers 14 residues. Trimming shortened V by 5 bases and J by 3 bases, and 11 bases separated the two germline ends. The CDR3 DNA sequence: TGTGCCAGCAGCCCCGGGAGGGCCAATCAGCCCCAGCATTTT. Translating it yields CASSPGRANQPQHF.

The table lists this clone with a few counts. The rearrangement joins TRBV4-3 to TRBJ1-5; D unresolved. Germline-derived CDR1 and CDR2 are LGHNA and YSLEER. This CDR3 comprises 15 residues. V dropped 0 bases and J dropped 9 bases, with 15 bases sitting between them. CDR3 sequence: CASSQEISPRWPQHF. The DNA of the CDR3 is TGCGCCAGCAGCCAAGAGATCTCCCCGCGGTGGCCCCAGCATTTT.

CDR3 amino acids: CASSQPDFSVDNEQFF. CDR3 in DNA: TGCGCCAGCAGCCAACCCGACTTCAGCGTTGACAATGAGCAGTTCTTC. The chain employs TRBV4-3 and TRBJ2-1; no definite D call. The CDR3 is 16 amino acids. Germline-derived CDR1 and CDR2 are LGHNA and YSLEER. V was pared by 2 bases and J by 5 bases, with 16 bases between.

The rearrangement links TRBV2 to TRBJ1-6; D not certain. The V gene lost 2 bases and the J gene lost 8 bases, with 7 bases spanning the gap. CDR1 SNHLY and CDR2 FYNNEI come from the germline V gene. This CDR3 region has 13 residues. The CDR3 here is CASSERPHSPLHF. CDR3 nucleotide sequence: TGTGCCAGCAGTGAAAGACCTCATTCACCCCTCCACTTT.

This chain links TRBV4-2 with TRBJ2-2; D gene ambiguous. Trimming took off 4 bases at V and 0 bases at J, with 9 bases between the two ends. The CDR3 loop spans 15 amino acids. The germline CDR1 and CDR2 sequences are LGHNA and YNFKEQ. The CDR3 loop is CASSPDTTNTGELFF. The CDR3 DNA reads as TGTGCCAGCAGCCCAGACACAACGAACACCGGGGAGCTGTTTTTT.

This clone was observed a few times. This sequence joins TRBV25-1 and TRBJ1-4, with 8 bases that match TRBD1. This CDR3 comprises 15 residues. From germline, CDR1 is MGHDK and CDR2 SYGVNS. V lost 0 bases and J lost 7; bases outside the gene matches: 4. The CDR3 nucleotides read TGTGCCAGCAGTGAATATCAGGGGGCGGGTGAAAAACTGTTTTTT. Amino acids: CASSEYQGAGEKLFF.

This clone was recorded a few times. The chain carries TRBV5-1 and TRBJ2-7; 7 positions match TRBD1. The CDR3 sequence is 14 residues long. Germline V gene lookup returns CDR1 SGHRS and CDR2 YFSETQ. With V trimmed by 4 bases and J by 2 bases, 6 bases remained unmatched. This CDR3 reads CASSPRQGTYEQYF. The CDR3 DNA follows: TGCGCCAGCAGCCCCAGACAGGGTACCTACGAGCAGTACTTC.

DNA for the CDR3: TGTGCCAGCAGTGAATTAGGCGGGCCGGGGGAAAAACTGTTTTTT. It translates to CASSELGGPGEKLFF. This chain links TRBV25-1 with TRBJ1-4; no definite D call. This CDR3 has 15 residues. The germline CDR1 and CDR2 sequences are MGHDK and SYGVNS. The V and J ends lost 1 base and 8 bases respectively, with 14 bases between them.